This T cell receptor (beta chain) comes out of a study of blood T cell repertoires in COVID-19. In the source study's methods: Estimates of nucleated cell counts were drawn from the amplification of reference gene primers. Method: immunoSEQ multiplex PCR; TCRdb's copy keeps in-frame clones and lacks some. V and J calls and clone size are those listed in that table; D and trimming were worked out from the DNA. The table includes around 55,000 clones, about nine tenths detected once. V shed 3 bases and J shed 4 bases, with 4 bases lying between them. CDR1 MNHEY and CDR2 SMNVEV come from the germline V gene (reference sequence). CDR3 size: 12 residues.

The TCR sequence derives from a man aged 60 to 75 with acute or convalescent COVID-19. The chain has TRBV27 and TRBJ2-1, with D unclear. Sequencing input: peripheral blood. The CDR3: CASSFGYNEQFF. The CDR3 nucleotides read TGTGCCAGCAGTTTCGGGTACAATGAGCAGTTCTTC.